The 32 T cell receptor beta chains below all came from one sample that was sequenced in a study of OX40 agonist ivuxolimab in advanced cancers. Assay: immunoSEQ multiplex PCR; the TCRdb copy retains only in-frame clones and omits some. This table has 50,000 to 75,000 clones, around nine tenths appearing once. The specimen was CD4+ or CD8+ T cells sorted from blood, collected in a trial of the OX40 agonist ivuxolimab. These receptors were collected from an adult with an advanced solid tumor such as melanoma, head and neck, liver or kidney cancer.

This clone was detected only once. J is TRBJ1-2 and V is TRBV19, with D possibly matching TRBD1 (6 bases). The CDR3 is 15 amino acids. CDR1 is LNHDA, CDR2 SQIVND, per germline (reference sequence). V dropped 6 bases and J dropped 1 base, with 15 bases sitting between them. CDR3 region: CASSQPSGVNYGYTF. CDR3 coding DNA: TGTGCCAGTAGCCAACCATCAGGGGTTAACTATGGCTACACCTTC.

The chain links TRBV5-1 to TRBJ1-2, with TRBD1 matching over 8 bases. In germline, CDR1 is SGHRS, CDR2 YFSETQ. Trimming at V came to 7 bases and at J to 2 bases, leaving 10 bases not matched to a gene. The CDR3 runs to 15 residues. CDR3 sequence reads: CASSRGQGANYGYTF. In nucleotides, the CDR3 is TGCGCCAGCTCGAGGGGGCAGGGGGCGAACTATGGCTACACCTTC.

The chain links TRBV6-6 to TRBJ1-1; D unresolved. Trimming stripped 1 base from V and 0 bases from J, with 3 bases between. This CDR3 contains 13 residues. CDR1 and CDR2 (germline): MNHNY, SVGAGI (reference sequence). The CDR3 here is CASSYLLNTEAFF. The CDR3 DNA reads TGTGCCAGCAGTTACTTGCTGAACACTGAAGCTTTCTTT.

The CDR3 region has the DNA TGTGCCAGCAGCTACCCTGGGGAGGTTTCTGTAGCTTTCTTT. The encoded protein is CASSYPGEVSVAFF. The rearrangement links TRBV5-4 to TRBJ1-1; D is uncertain. Germline assignment: CDR1 SGHNT and CDR2 YYREEE (reference sequence). The germline V and J ends were trimmed by 3 bases and 10 bases, with 19 bases remaining between them. The CDR3 is made up of 14 amino acids.

The chain joins TRBV7-9 to TRBJ1-2; no clear D. V lost 5 bases and J lost 14, with 18 bases in between. Germline V gene sequence: CDR1 SEHNR, CDR2 FQNEAQ (reference sequence). The length of the CDR3 is 12 residues. CDR3 bases: TGTGCCAGCAGCCCGGCGGGCCCCTGGGTAACCTTC. It is translated as CASSPAGPWVTF.

The V gene is TRBV28, the J gene TRBJ1-2; possible D gene TRBD1, 5 bases. V was trimmed by 6 bases and J by 5 bases, leaving 13 bases between them. From germline, CDR1 is MDHEN and CDR2 SYDVKM. CDR3 length equals 13 residues. The CDR3 reads CASSKGPGYGYTF. In nucleotides, the CDR3 is TGTGCCAGCAGCAAGGGACCGGGATATGGCTACACCTTC.

V and J are TRBV6-4 and TRBJ2-1, with 12 bases lining up with TRBD2. Trimming took 0 bases from V and 5 from J; bases not matched to a gene: 2. Germline V gene data show CDR1 as MRHNA and CDR2 as SNTAGT. The length of the CDR3 is 16 residues. The CDR3 protein is CASSDSGLAGNNEQFF. In nucleotides, the CDR3 is TGTGCCAGCAGTGACTCCGGACTAGCGGGAAACAATGAGCAGTTCTTC.

This clone was seen once. CDR3 amino acids: CASSRNGARNQPQHF. CDR3 coding DNA: TGTGCCAGCTCACGGAACGGGGCCCGCAATCAGCCCCAGCATTTT. The chain links TRBV18 to TRBJ1-5; a weak D match, TRBD1 (5 bases). The CDR3 consists of 15 residues. V was cut by 4 bases and J by 2 bases, with 12 bases left in between. The V gene's germline CDR1 is KGHSH and CDR2 LQKENI.

V and J are TRBV5-5 and TRBJ1-3; 7 nucleotides align to TRBD1. The CDR3 covers 14 residues. Germline assignment: CDR1 SGHKS and CDR2 YYEKEE (reference sequence). J gave up 2 bases and V 4 bases, and 3 bases lay outside the gene matches. The chain's CDR3 is CASSPTGAGNTIYF. The CDR3 DNA follows: TGTGCCAGCAGCCCCACAGGGGCTGGAAACACCATATATTTT.

This clone was seen more than once but under ten times. This sequence joins TRBV7-2 and TRBJ1-1; 7 nucleotides align to TRBD1. Germline V CDR1 and CDR2: SGHTA, FQGNSA. The CDR3 runs 13 residues. J gave up 1 base and V 8 bases, and 4 bases lay outside the gene matches. Here the CDR3 DNA reads TGTGCCAGCTTGGGACAGTGGAACACTGAAGCTTTCTTT. The encoded protein is CASLGQWNTEAFF.

V gene TRBV30 combines with J gene TRBJ1-1; D perhaps matches TRBD1 (5 bases). In germline, CDR1 is GTSNPN, CDR2 SVGIG (reference sequence). The V end lost 3 bases, the J end lost 11 bases, and 16 bases lay between the germline ends. The CDR3 totals 12 residues. The CDR3 spells CAWSASGTRAFF. In DNA, the CDR3 is TGTGCCTGGAGCGCTTCCGGGACTCGCGCTTTCTTT.

This rearrangement joins TRBV19 to TRBJ2-7; 13 positions match TRBD2. Germline lookup yields CDR1 LNHDA and CDR2 SQIVND (reference sequence). Unmatched junction bases numbered 8, after V lost 4 bases and J lost 2 bases. The CDR3 extends over 17 amino acids. CDR3 DNA: TGTGCCAGTAGTAGAGGGACTAGCGGGGTTTTACCCTACGAGCAGTACTTC. Translating it yields CASSRGTSGVLPYEQYF.

The genes are TRBV18 and TRBJ2-7; D uncertain. The CDR3 consists of 15 residues. Germline-derived CDR1 and CDR2 are KGHSH and LQKENI. V dropped 1 base and J dropped 2 bases, with 12 bases sitting between them. As DNA, the CDR3 is TGTGCCAGCTCACCACGGCCCATTGGGGCCTACGAGCAGTACTTC. This gives the protein CASSPRPIGAYEQYF.

The rearrangement joins TRBV7-9 to TRBJ2-5; no clear D. This CDR3 comprises 12 residues. The V gene lost 1 base and the J gene lost 5 bases, with 5 bases spanning the gap. Germline CDR1 is SEHNR and CDR2 is FQNEAQ (reference sequence). The CDR3 DNA reads TGTGCCAGCAGCTTAGACTTCGAGACCCAGTACTTC. As protein: CASSLDFETQYF.

The CDR3 DNA reads as TGCGCCAGCAGCTTGGGGCAGGGCTTGGCCAAACTGTTTTTT. Encoded protein: CASSLGQGLAKLFF. The rearrangement links TRBV5-1 to TRBJ1-4, with D possibly being TRBD1 (5 bases). This CDR3 contains 14 residues. The V gene lost 0 bases and the J gene lost 11 bases, with 14 bases spanning the gap. The germline V gene encodes CDR1 SGHRS and CDR2 YFSETQ.

V usage is TRBV18 and J usage is TRBJ1-1; D not certain. V was shortened by 1 base and J by 1 base, with 7 bases between the two germline ends. This CDR3 is 14 amino acids long. The germline CDR1 and CDR2 sequences are KGHSH and LQKENI. DNA for the CDR3: TGTGCCAGCTCACCACAAGGCGCGAACACTGAAGCTTTCTTT. This encodes CASSPQGANTEAFF.

The rearrangement uses TRBV7-2 and TRBJ2-5; D is perhaps TRBD2 (6 bases). In germline, CDR1 is SGHTA, CDR2 FQGNSA. CDR3 size: 18 residues. Trimming left V 0 bases short and J 3 bases short, with 20 bases between. CDR3 sequence: CASSLAVFLGIAEETQYF. CDR3 coding DNA: TGTGCCAGCAGCTTAGCGGTATTTTTAGGGATAGCGGAAGAGACCCAGTACTTC.

The chain is built from TRBV6-6 and TRBJ2-7, with D maybe TRBD1 (6 bases). CDR1 and CDR2 from the germline V gene are MNHNY and SVGAGI (reference sequence). Trimming removed 6 bases at V and 0 bases at J, with 18 bases between. The CDR3 is 16 residues long. CDR3 amino acids: CASRKKRGGYSYEQYF. CDR3 sequence (DNA): TGTGCCAGCAGGAAAAAAAGAGGGGGTTACTCCTACGAGCAGTACTTC.

This chain joins TRBV19 and TRBJ2-2, with a possible D match to TRBD2 (6 bases). CDR3 size: 13 residues. Germline assignment: CDR1 LNHDA and CDR2 SQIVND (reference sequence). Trimming removed 2 bases from V and 5 bases from J, with 6 bases in between. DNA of the CDR3: TGTGCCAGTAGTATACGGGGGACCGGGGAGCTGTTTTTT. Its translation: CASSIRGTGELFF.

The chain recombines TRBV21-1 with TRBJ1-2. TRBV21-1 is recorded as a pseudogene. The length of the CDR3 is 15 residues. In DNA form, the CDR3 reads TGTGCCAGCAGCAAGTTCTTGAGGGCTGGGGATGGCTACACCTTC. Amino acid sequence: CASSKFLRAGDGYTF.

V gene TRBV11-2 combines with J gene TRBJ1-1; no clear D. This CDR3 comprises 13 residues. Germline V gene data show CDR1 as SGHAT and CDR2 as FQNNGV. Trimming took 3 bases from V and 1 from J, leaving 6 bases between them. The CDR3 DNA follows: TGTGCCAGCAGCTTGACTGAGAACACTGAAGCTTTCTTT. Its protein product is CASSLTENTEAFF.

The V call is TRBV5-4, the J call TRBJ2-5, with D unclear. Germline values: CDR1 SGHNT, CDR2 YYREEE (reference sequence). Trimming removed 4 bases from V and 5 bases from J, with 12 bases in between. CDR3 length equals 13 residues. The CDR3 reads CASSGRNVETQYF. CDR3 sequence (DNA): TGTGCCAGCAGCGGTAGAAACGTGGAGACCCAGTACTTC.

The chain is built from TRBV19 and TRBJ2-1; D remains ambiguous. CDR3 length: 12 amino acids. The V end lost 3 bases, the J end lost 10 bases, and 10 bases lay between the germline ends. Per the germline V gene, CDR1 is LNHDA and CDR2 is SQIVND (reference sequence). CDR3 nucleotide sequence: TGTGCCAGTAGTATTGGAGCCTACGAGCAGTTCTTC. This sequence encodes CASSIGAYEQFF. The variable domain in full, completed from reference TRBV19 and TRBJ2-1, reads DGGITQSPKYLFRKEGQNVTLSCEQNLNHDAMYWYRQDPGQGLRLIYYSQIVNDFQKGDIAEGYSVSREKKESFPLTVTSAQKNPTAFYLCASSIGAYEQFFGPGTRLTVL.

The chain has TRBV19 and TRBJ2-6; D remains unclear. In germline, CDR1 is LNHDA, CDR2 SQIVND (reference sequence). The CDR3 is 15 residues long. The ends were cut back, 5 bases at V and 2 bases at J, with 10 bases in the middle. CDR3 amino acids: CASSPVRPGANVLTF. As DNA, the CDR3 is TGTGCCAGTAGTCCCGTTCGACCTGGGGCCAACGTCCTGACTTTC.

The chain links TRBV11-3 to TRBJ1-1; maybe TRBD1 (6 bases). The germline gives CDR1 SGHNT, CDR2 YENEEA. Trimming removed 7 bases at V and 0 bases at J, with 24 bases between. The CDR3 length is 18 residues. The CDR3 here is CASNRGTPPWGLNTEAFF. As DNA, the CDR3 is TGTGCCAGCAACAGAGGGACACCACCCTGGGGTTTGAACACTGAAGCTTTCTTT.

The chain is built from TRBV19 and TRBJ1-5, with a tentative D call TRBD1 (6 bases). This CDR3 region has 15 residues. V was pared by 6 bases and J by 5 bases, with 17 bases between. The germline CDR1 and CDR2 sequences are LNHDA and SQIVND (reference sequence). CDR3 DNA: TGTGCCAGTAGAGCGGGGGGGACATCATATCAGCCCCAGCATTTT. Translating gives CASRAGGTSYQPQHF. The complete variable domain, with remaining parts taken from reference TRBV19 and TRBJ1-5, reads DGGITQSPKYLFRKEGQNVTLSCEQNLNHDAMYWYRQDPGQGLRLIYYSQIVNDFQKGDIAEGYSVSREKKESFPLTVTSAQKNPTAFYLCASRAGGTSYQPQHFGDGTRLSIL.

The chain has TRBV6-5 and TRBJ2-7; 9 bases map to TRBD2. V was clipped by 6 bases and J by 1 base; unmatched bases: 4. The CDR3 is 14 residues long. Germline V gene data show CDR1 as MNHEY and CDR2 as SVGAGI. The CDR3 region is CASRLAGASYEQYF. The CDR3 DNA reads TGTGCCAGCAGACTAGCGGGCGCTTCCTACGAGCAGTACTTC.

The J gene is TRBJ1-1, the V gene TRBV5-8, with D unresolved. The CDR3 contains 13 residues. Trimming took 0 bases from V and 5 from J, leaving 8 bases between them. Germline V CDR1 and CDR2: SGHTS, YDEGEE. The CDR3 coding sequence is TGTGCCAGCAGCTTGGTTCCGGAGACTGAAGCTTTCTTT. The encoded protein is CASSLVPETEAFF.

This rearrangement joins TRBV27 to TRBJ1-5; possibly TRBD1 for D (5 bases). Trimming removed 3 bases from V and 3 bases from J, with 12 bases in between. Germline CDR1 is MNHEY and CDR2 is SMNVEV (reference sequence). CDR3 length: 15 residues. Here the CDR3 reads CASSFSKGVNQPQHF. CDR3 sequence (DNA): TGTGCCAGCAGTTTCTCCAAAGGGGTCAATCAGCCCCAGCATTTT.

The chain carries TRBV30 and TRBJ1-2; a weak D match, TRBD1 (6 bases). The CDR3 consists of 15 residues. CDR1 and CDR2 (germline): GTSNPN, SVGIG (reference sequence). Trimming took 3 bases from V and 1 from J, leaving 15 bases between them. The CDR3 DNA follows: TGTGCCTGGAGAGGGGGGGCGCTTAATAACTATGGCTACACCTTC. This translates into CAWRGGALNNYGYTF.

The chain is built from TRBV9 and TRBJ2-7, with 8 bases identical to TRBD2. Losses at the gene ends were 0 bases for V and 4 bases for J; bases not matched to a gene: 6. The CDR3 runs to 15 residues. Germline CDR1 is SGDLS and CDR2 is YYNGEE. The CDR3 here is CASSVGVAGTYEQYF. The CDR3 bases are TGTGCCAGCAGCGTAGGGGTAGCGGGAACTTACGAGCAGTACTTC.

The gene calls are TRBV30 and TRBJ2-7; 12 bases align to TRBD1. Losses at the gene ends were 2 bases for V and 7 bases for J; bases not matched to a gene: 6. CDR3 length: 14 amino acids. Germline V gene lookup returns CDR1 GTSNPN and CDR2 SVGIG (reference sequence). The CDR3 DNA sequence: TGTGCCTGGAGTCCGGGACAGGGGGCGGGTGAGCAGTACTTC. This encodes CAWSPGQGAGEQYF.